This T cell receptor beta chain was found in a study of cytomegalovirus exposure and HLA in healthy donors. Overall study results and limits: In vitro confirmation showed a few CMV-associated chains to be CMV antigen specific.

A few counts support this clone. Antigen specificity is unknown. This PCR relied on a set of 60 Vbeta primers and 13 Jbeta primers. Measured with immunoSEQ multiplex PCR; TCRdb has only the in-frame clones, and not every one. The profile shows around 100,000 clones, roughly 70% of them singletons. This CDR3 comprises 14 residues. V gave up 3 bases and J gave up 5 bases, with 14 bases separating them. Germline lookup yields CDR1 SGHNT and CDR2 YENEEA. The sequence was obtained from a woman between 18 and 30 years old in good health and CMV-seropositive. The V and J genes are TRBV11-3 and TRBJ2-7, with a tentative D call TRBD1 (5 bases). Sequencing was done on a sample of PBMCs. CDR3 protein: CASSFNRQSDEQYF. DNA of the CDR3: TGTGCCAGCAGCTTTAATAGACAGAGCGACGAGCAGTACTTC.